This TCR beta chain was recovered during a study of OX40 agonist ivuxolimab in advanced cancers. The wider study: The study treated patients with ivuxolimab, an agonistic anti-OX40 (CD134) antibody. A partial response was reached by three patients: one with hepatocellular carcinoma and two with cutaneous melanoma.

V was clipped by 5 bases and J by 5 bases, with 15 bases between them. Germline V gene lookup returns CDR1 SGHTA and CDR2 FQGNSA. The CDR3 is 14 amino acids. Sequencing was performed with immunoSEQ multiplex PCR; in TCRdb, only in-frame clones are kept and a portion is missing. The table records approximately 110,000 clones, about 90% of them present only once. The chain employs TRBV7-2 and TRBJ1-1, with unresolved D. This receptor was identified in an adult with an advanced solid tumor such as melanoma, head and neck, liver or kidney cancer. The specimen was CD4+ or CD8+ T cells sorted from blood, collected in a trial of the OX40 agonist ivuxolimab. The CDR3 DNA is TGTGCCAGCAGCCCATCCTGGGATAGGACTGAAGCTTTCTTT. It specifies CASSPSWDRTEAFF.